Listed below are T cell receptor beta chains from one sample, sequenced in a study of vaccination effects on CD4 cells after COVID-19. TCRdb's copy holds only in-frame clones and misses some; the assay was immunoSEQ multiplex PCR. The table includes 50,000 to 65,000 clones, around 78% detected once. Antigen specificity for these receptors is unknown. The sequencing used CD4+ T cells from PBMCs cultured with HCoV-229E spike peptides, collected after COVID-19 vaccination. These receptors all stem from a human donor who received a COVID-19 vaccine. Both conserved end residues are part of each CDR3. A D gene is named only where the DNA matches it firmly. The size entry is marked missing in some rows and otherwise reads once, few, many or a size class.

TRBJ2-6 TRBV6-5 - 15 few CASRAGDHGANVLTF TGTGCCAGCAGGGCAGGGGATCATGGGGCCAACGTCCTGACTTTC
TRBJ2-1 TRBV7-3 - 15 - CASSSTQGRYNEQFF TGTGCCAGCAGCTCGACGCAGGGGAGGTACAATGAGCAGTTCTTC
TRBJ1-3 TRBV28 - 17 few CASSPSLGTGSGNTIYF TGTGCCAGCAGTCCCTCCCTCGGGACGGGCTCTGGAAACACCATATATTTT
TRBJ1-4 TRBV4-1 - 16 few CASSQDQRAGNEKLFF TGCGCCAGCAGCCAAGATCAGAGGGCCGGTAATGAAAAACTGTTTTTT
TRBJ1-2 TRBV7-2 - 14 - CASSPLLGGGGYTF TGTGCCAGCAGTCCATTGTTGGGGGGCGGCGGCTACACCTTC
TRBJ1-2 TRBV27 TRBD1 14 few CASSRQGVNYGYTF TGTGCCAGCAGCCGACAGGGAGTAAACTATGGCTACACCTTC
TRBJ1-5 TRBV18 - 15 - CASSPLDSPNQPQHF TGTGCCAGCTCACCACTGGACAGCCCCAATCAGCCCCAGCATTTT
TRBJ1-4 TRBV18 TRBD1 16 - CASSPPTGLPNEKLFF TGTGCCAGCTCACCACCGACAGGGTTGCCTAATGAAAAACTGTTTTTT
TRBJ1-4 TRBV19 - 15 - CASSMSGRHNEKLFF TGTGCCAGTAGTATGTCCGGACGGCATAATGAAAAACTGTTTTTT
TRBJ2-3 TRBV27 TRBD2 13 - CASRVMAGERQYF TGTGCCAGCAGGGTTATGGCGGGGGAAAGGCAGTATTTT
TRBJ2-1 TRBV5-1 - 18 - CASSLDGAGRGGVSEQFF TGCGCCAGCAGCTTGGATGGGGCTGGGAGAGGGGGAGTGAGTGAGCAGTTCTTC
TRBJ1-4 TRBV6-5 - 15 - CASSYTGPLNEKLFF TGTGCCAGCAGTTATACGGGTCCACTTAATGAAAAACTGTTTTTT
TRBJ2-3 TRBV7-6 - 16 - CASSLANLAFTDTQYF TGTGCCAGCAGCTTAGCTAATCTAGCGTTCACAGATACGCAGTATTTT
TRBJ2-5 TRBV12-5 - 15 - CASGGSGSAYVTQYF TGTGCTAGTGGGGGGTCCGGTTCGGCGTATGTGACCCAGTACTTC
TRBJ2-5 TRBV4-2 - 15 - CASSQDGRVGETQYF TGTGCCAGCAGCCAAGATGGCCGGGTAGGGGAGACCCAGTACTTC
TRBJ2-5 TRBV5-1 - 14 - CASSLEGRQETQYF TGCGCCAGCAGCTTGGAAGGCAGGCAAGAGACCCAGTACTTC
TRBJ2-2 TRBV24-1 TRBD2 16 - CATSDNRGVDTGELFF TGTGCCACCAGTGATAACCGGGGGGTAGACACCGGGGAGCTGTTTTTT
TRBJ1-5 TRBV4-1 TRBD1 15 - CASSQTGTSNQPQHF TGCGCCAGCAGCCAGACAGGGACTAGCAATCAGCCCCAGCATTTT
TRBJ2-5 TRBV5-1 - 17 - CASSSTPVFTGGETQYF TGCGCCAGCAGCTCGACCCCCGTCTTTACAGGCGGTGAGACCCAGTACTTC
TRBJ1-1 TRBV9 - 14 - CASSVEGGNTEAFF TGTGCCAGCAGCGTAGAAGGGGGAAACACTGAAGCTTTCTTT
TRBJ2-1 TRBV7-3 - 14 - CASSLGGARNEQFF TGTGCCAGCAGCTTAGGGGGGGCGCGCAATGAGCAGTTCTTC
TRBJ1-2 TRBV10-2 - 15 - CASRKRDEDNYGYTF TGCGCCAGCAGGAAACGGGACGAAGACAACTATGGCTACACCTTC